A selection of T cell receptor beta chains follows, all from one sample in a study of CD8 T cells in Susac syndrome. TCRdb reprocessed the immunoSEQ multiplex PCR reads with MiXCR, giving one entry per CDR3 protein. The table includes 100,000 to 150,000 distinct CDR3 sequences, more than 90% detected once. The sequencing sample was made of CD4+ T cells from PBMCs. These receptors all stem from a human donor in good health. CDR3s include the opening cysteine and the closing phenylalanine or tryptophan. The D gene is left open where the match is weak. Expanded clones are given a class, and other clones once, few, many or no size at all.

j_call | v_call | clone_size | d_call | cdr3_nt | cdr3_aa
TRBJ2-5 | TRBV29-1 | . | . | TGCAGCGTTGAAAGGACACCAGAGACCCAGTACTTC | CSVERTPETQYF
TRBJ2-7 | TRBV10-3 | . | . | TGTGCCATCACCAATGGCTACGAGCAGTACTTC | CAITNGYEQYF
TRBJ2-2 | TRBV27 | . | TRBD2 | TGTGCCAGCAACCGGAGGGCGGGAGTAAGCGGGGAGCTGTTTTTT | CASNRRAGVSGELFF
TRBJ1-1 | TRBV29-1 | . | . | TGCAGCGTTCTCACAGCTGAAGCTTTCTTT | CSVLTAEAFF
TRBJ2-7 | TRBV28 | . | TRBD2 | TGTGCCAGCAGACCCGGACTAGCGGGAGCCTACGAGCAGTACTTC | CASRPGLAGAYEQYF
TRBJ2-5 | TRBV28 | . | . | TGTGCCAGCAGTTGGGGGCGGTTAGGGAGCCAAGAGACCCAGTACTTC | CASSWGRLGSQETQYF
TRBJ2-7 | TRBV28 | once | TRBD2 | TGTGCCAGCAGGATTCTAGCGGGAGGGGACTACGAGCAGTACTTC | CASRILAGGDYEQYF
TRBJ2-5 | TRBV21-1 | . | . | TGTGCCAGCAGCAAAGCAACACTCCAAGAGACCCAGTACTTC | CASSKATLQETQYF
TRBJ2-4 | TRBV6-5 | . | TRBD2 | TGTGCCAGCAGTTACGTAGGGCTAGCGGGAGTAGGGGGAAACATTCAGTACTTC | CASSYVGLAGVGGNIQYF
TRBJ2-4 | TRBV7-9 | . | TRBD1 | TGTGCCAGCAGCCGGACAGGGGTCCGCGAAGTACACTTATACTTC | CASSRTGVREVHLYF
TRBJ1-2 | TRBV29-1 | . | TRBD1 | TGCAGCGTGGGACAGGGAGGGAACTATGGCTACACCTTC | CSVGQGGNYGYTF
TRBJ2-5 | TRBV28 | . | . | TGTGCCAGCAGTCGAACAAAGACCCAGTACTTC | CASSRTKTQYF
TRBJ2-1 | TRBV19 | . | . | TGTGCCAGTAGTCTTCAGGGTAGTAGTGAGCAGTTCTTC | CASSLQGSSEQFF
TRBJ2-7 | TRBV12-3/TRBV12-4 | . | TRBD2 | TGTGCCAGCAGTTTAGCGCAAGCGGGAGCCTACGAGCAGTACTTC | CASSLAQAGAYEQYF
TRBJ2-7 | TRBV20-1 | once | TRBD2 | TGCAGTGCTAGAGGGACTAGCGGGAGGGCCTCGGTATGCGAGCAGTACTTC | CSARGTSGRASVCEQYF
TRBJ2-7 | TRBV6-6 | . | . | TGTGCCAGCAGTCTGGACCCCGGAGGTTACGAGCAGTACTTC | CASSLDPGGYEQYF
TRBJ2-7 | TRBV7-2 | once | . | TGTGCCAGCAGCTTTCGAGAAGTGGGTTTAGCCTACGAGCAGTACTTC | CASSFREVGLAYEQYF
TRBJ2-6 | TRBV9 | . | . | TGTGCCAGCAGCCCGAGGAGGGGGGGGCCAGGGGCCAACGTCCTGACTTTC | CASSPRRGGPGANVLTF
TRBJ2-7 | TRBV10-3 | . | TRBD2 | TGTGCCATCAGAGGAGGTCTAGCGGAAAACGAGCAGTACTTC | CAIRGGLAENEQYF
TRBJ1-2 | TRBV29-1 | . | . | TGCAGCGCCCTCGTTGACTCTAACTATGGCTACACCTTC | CSALVDSNYGYTF
TRBJ2-5 | TRBV28 | . | . | TGTGCCAGCAGTCCTATGACAGGACGGGATTGGGAGACCCAGTACTTC | CASSPMTGRDWETQYF
TRBJ2-5 | TRBV29-1 | . | . | TGCAGCGTTGTGGTCTCTGGGACCCAGTACTTC | CSVVVSGTQYF
TRBJ2-1 | TRBV30 | . | . | TGTGCCTGGAGTCAGGGGACGGCGCACAATGAGCAGTTCTTC | CAWSQGTAHNEQFF
TRBJ2-5 | TRBV12-3/TRBV12-4 | . | . | TGTGCCAGCAGTCTAGCGGAGACCCAGTACTTC | CASSLAETQYF
TRBJ2-7 | TRBV10-3 | . | . | TGTGCCATCAGTGTTGACGGTCCCTACGAGCAGTACTTC | CAISVDGPYEQYF
TRBJ2-7 | TRBV5-1 | . | . | TGCGCCAGCAGCTTAGGTGGGGGGAGCCGGGACGAGCAGTACTTC | CASSLGGGSRDEQYF
TRBJ2-3 | TRBV7-2 | . | . | TGTGCCAGCAGCCCACATGGTACCAGCACAGATACGCAGTATTTT | CASSPHGTSTDTQYF
TRBJ1-2 | TRBV6-1 | . | TRBD1 | TGTGCCAGCAGTGTCCAACAGGGGGCCACTAATGGCTACACCTTC | CASSVQQGATNGYTF
TRBJ2-1 | TRBV3-1 | . | . | TGTGCCAGCACCCTAGACGGGGAGCAGTTCTTC | CASTLDGEQFF
TRBJ1-5 | TRBV3-1 | . | . | TGTGCCAGCAGCCAAGGGGGGAACCAGCATTTT | CASSQGGNQHF
TRBJ2-3 | TRBV7-2 | . | TRBD2 | TGTGCCAGCAGGTTCCCGGGACTAGCGGCAGATACGCAGTATTTT | CASRFPGLAADTQYF
TRBJ2-5 | TRBV5-1 | . | TRBD2 | TGCGCCAGCAGCTTCGGCGGGAGGGAAGAGACCCAGTACTTC | CASSFGGREETQYF
TRBJ2-3 | TRBV20-1 | . | . | TGCAGTGCCCAGCCCTTTAGCGCCGCTAGCACAGATACGCAGTATTTT | CSAQPFSAASTDTQYF
TRBJ2-1 | TRBV13 | . | . | TGTGCCAGCAGCCTGATGACGGCCGCCAGCTCCTACAATGAGCAGTTCTTC | CASSLMTAASSYNEQFF
TRBJ2-7 | TRBV27 | once | TRBD2 | TGTGCCAGCAGAGGACTAGCGGATAGCTCCTACGAGCAGTACTTC | CASRGLADSSYEQYF
TRBJ1-5 | TRBV30 | . | . | TGTGCCTGGAGTATCGAGGGGAATCAGCCCCAGCATTTT | CAWSIEGNQPQHF
TRBJ2-3 | TRBV20-1 | . | . | TGCAGTCCTCGAGCTAGCTCACCAGATACGCAGTATTTT | CSPRASSPDTQYF
TRBJ2-2 | TRBV28 | . | TRBD2 | TGTGCCAGCAGCTCAAGCGGGGCATACACCGGGGAGCTGTTTTTT | CASSSSGAYTGELFF
TRBJ2-7 | TRBV5-1 | . | . | TGCGCCAGCAGCCCAAGGACGGATGGTCCGGGAGAGCAGTACTTC | CASSPRTDGPGEQYF
TRBJ2-3 | TRBV6-2/TRBV6-3 | . | . | TGTGCCAGCAGGCCAGGGAGCACAGATACGCAGTATTTT | CASRPGSTDTQYF
TRBJ2-5 | TRBV27 | . | TRBD2 | TGTGCCAGACGTCAGCACCGGACTAGCGGGAGGGAGGAGGAGACCCAGTACTTC | CARRQHRTSGREEETQYF
TRBJ1-2 | TRBV18 | . | . | TGTGCCAGCTCACCAGGGACCCAATTAAACTATGGCTACACCTTC | CASSPGTQLNYGYTF
TRBJ2-7 | TRBV3-1 | . | TRBD1 | TGTGCCAGCAGCGGAAGACAGGGGGTCCACGAGCAGTACTTC | CASSGRQGVHEQYF
TRBJ2-3 | TRBV6-1 | . | TRBD1 | TGTGCCAGCAGTGCGACCGGGACAGGGGTAACAGATACGCAGTATTTT | CASSATGTGVTDTQYF
TRBJ2-1 | TRBV3-1 | . | TRBD1 | TGTGCCAGCAGCCCTAAGGGACAGGCTAATCGTCACAATGAGCAGTTCTTC | CASSPKGQANRHNEQFF
TRBJ1-2 | TRBV7-9 | . | . | TGTGCCAGCAGCTTAGGGCCCAGGGACTATGGCTACACCTTC | CASSLGPRDYGYTF
TRBJ1-2 | TRBV29-1 | . | . | TGCAGCGTTGAAGGGACGGGAATGGGCTACACCTTC | CSVEGTGMGYTF
TRBJ1-4 | TRBV7-9 | few | . | TGTGCCAGCAGCCGAACAGGGAACGAAAAACTGTTTTTT | CASSRTGNEKLFF